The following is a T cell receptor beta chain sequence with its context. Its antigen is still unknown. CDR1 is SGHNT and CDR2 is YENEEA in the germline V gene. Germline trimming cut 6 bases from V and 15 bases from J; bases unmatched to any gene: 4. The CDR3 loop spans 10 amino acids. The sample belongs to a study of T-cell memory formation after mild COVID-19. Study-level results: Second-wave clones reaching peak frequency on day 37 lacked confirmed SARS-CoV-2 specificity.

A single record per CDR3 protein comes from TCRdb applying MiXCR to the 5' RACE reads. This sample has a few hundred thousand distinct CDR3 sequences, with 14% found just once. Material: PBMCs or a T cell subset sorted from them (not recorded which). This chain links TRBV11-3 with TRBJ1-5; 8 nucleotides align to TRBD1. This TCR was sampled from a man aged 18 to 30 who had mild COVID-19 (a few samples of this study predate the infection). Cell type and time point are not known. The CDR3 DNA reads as TGTGCCAGCAGTCGACAGGGGAGGCATTTT. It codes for CASSRQGRHF.